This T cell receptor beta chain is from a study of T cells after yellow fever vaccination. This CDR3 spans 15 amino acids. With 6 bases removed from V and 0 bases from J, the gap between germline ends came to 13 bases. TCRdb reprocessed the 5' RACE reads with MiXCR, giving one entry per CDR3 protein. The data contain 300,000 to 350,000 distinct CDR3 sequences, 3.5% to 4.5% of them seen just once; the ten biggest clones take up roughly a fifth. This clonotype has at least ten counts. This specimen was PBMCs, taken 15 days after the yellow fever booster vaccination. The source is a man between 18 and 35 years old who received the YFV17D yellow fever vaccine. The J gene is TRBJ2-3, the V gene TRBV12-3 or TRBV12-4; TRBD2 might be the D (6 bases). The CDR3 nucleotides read TGTGCCAGCAGACCTGGACTATTGAGCACAGATACGCAGTATTTT. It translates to CASRPGLLSTDTQYF.